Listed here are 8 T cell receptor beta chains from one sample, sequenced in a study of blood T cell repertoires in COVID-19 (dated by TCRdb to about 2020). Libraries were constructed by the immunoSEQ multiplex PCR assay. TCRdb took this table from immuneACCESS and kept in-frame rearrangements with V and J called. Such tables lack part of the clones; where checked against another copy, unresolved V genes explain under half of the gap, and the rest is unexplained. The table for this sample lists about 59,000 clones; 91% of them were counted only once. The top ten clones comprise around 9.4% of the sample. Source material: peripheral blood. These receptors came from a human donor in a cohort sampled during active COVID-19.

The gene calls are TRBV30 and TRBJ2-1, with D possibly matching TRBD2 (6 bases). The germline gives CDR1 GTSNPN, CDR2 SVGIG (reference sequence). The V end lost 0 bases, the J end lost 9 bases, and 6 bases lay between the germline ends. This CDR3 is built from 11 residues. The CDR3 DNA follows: TGTGCCTGGAGTGTCGGGGGTGAGCAGTTCTTC. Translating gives CAWSVGGEQFF. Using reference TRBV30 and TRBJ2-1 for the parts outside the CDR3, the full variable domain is SQTIHQWPATLVQPVGSPLSLECTVEGTSNPNLYWYRQAAGRGLQLLFYSVGIGQISSEVPQNLSASRPQDRQFILSSKKLLLSDSGFYLCAWSVGGEQFFGPGTRLTVL.

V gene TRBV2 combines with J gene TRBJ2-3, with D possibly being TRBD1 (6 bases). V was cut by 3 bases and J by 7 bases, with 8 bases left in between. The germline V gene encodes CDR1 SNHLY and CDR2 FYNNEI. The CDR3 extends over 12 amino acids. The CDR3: CASSEGANTQYF. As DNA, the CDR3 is TGTGCCAGCAGTGAGGGGGCTAATACGCAGTATTTT.

CDR3 sequence (DNA): TGTGCCAGCAGCTTAAATGGAGGGGCGAACACCGGGGAGCTGTTTTTT. It yields the protein CASSLNGGANTGELFF. The rearrangement joins TRBV7-2 to TRBJ2-2, with D possibly TRBD2 on 6 matching bases. V lost 2 bases to trimming and J lost 0 bases, with 10 bases between them. The CDR3 totals 16 residues. In germline, CDR1 is SGHTA, CDR2 FQGNSA.

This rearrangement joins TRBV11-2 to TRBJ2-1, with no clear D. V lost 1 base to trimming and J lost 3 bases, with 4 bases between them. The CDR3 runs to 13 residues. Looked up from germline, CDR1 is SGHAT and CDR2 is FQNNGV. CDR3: CASSLVSYNEQFF. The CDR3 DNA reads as TGTGCCAGCAGCTTAGTCAGCTACAATGAGCAGTTCTTC. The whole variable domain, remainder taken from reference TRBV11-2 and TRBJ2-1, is EAGVAQSPRYKIIEKRQSVAFWCNPISGHATLYWYQQILGQGPKLLIQFQNNGVVDDSQLPKDRFSAERLKGVDSTLKIQPAKLEDSAVYLCASSLVSYNEQFFGPGTRLTVL.

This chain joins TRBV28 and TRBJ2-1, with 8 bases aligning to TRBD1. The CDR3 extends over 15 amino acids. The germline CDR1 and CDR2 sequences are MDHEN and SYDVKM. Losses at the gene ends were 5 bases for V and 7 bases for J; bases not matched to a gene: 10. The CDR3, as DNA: TGTGCCAGCAGTCCAGTAGGGCAGGGGGCGAATGAGCAGTTCTTC. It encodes CASSPVGQGANEQFF.

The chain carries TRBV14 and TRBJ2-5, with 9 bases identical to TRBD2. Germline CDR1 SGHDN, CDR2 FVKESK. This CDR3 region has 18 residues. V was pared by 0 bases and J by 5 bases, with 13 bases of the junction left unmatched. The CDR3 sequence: CASSQDPVVAGDLETQYF. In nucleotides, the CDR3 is TGTGCCAGCAGCCAAGACCCCGTGGTAGCGGGAGATCTCGAGACCCAGTACTTC.

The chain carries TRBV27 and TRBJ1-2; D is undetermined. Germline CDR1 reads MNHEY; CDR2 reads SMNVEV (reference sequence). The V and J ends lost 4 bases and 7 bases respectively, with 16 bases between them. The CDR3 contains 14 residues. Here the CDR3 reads CASSSAGTGGGYTF. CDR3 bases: TGTGCCAGCAGTTCCGCCGGTACGGGTGGTGGCTACACCTTC.

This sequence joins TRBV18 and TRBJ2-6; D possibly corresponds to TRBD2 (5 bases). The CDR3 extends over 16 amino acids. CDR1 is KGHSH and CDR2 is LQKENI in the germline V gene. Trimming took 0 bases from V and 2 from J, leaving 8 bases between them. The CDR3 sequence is CASSPPFGAGANVLTF. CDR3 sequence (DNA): TGTGCCAGCTCACCACCCTTCGGGGCTGGGGCCAACGTCCTGACTTTC.